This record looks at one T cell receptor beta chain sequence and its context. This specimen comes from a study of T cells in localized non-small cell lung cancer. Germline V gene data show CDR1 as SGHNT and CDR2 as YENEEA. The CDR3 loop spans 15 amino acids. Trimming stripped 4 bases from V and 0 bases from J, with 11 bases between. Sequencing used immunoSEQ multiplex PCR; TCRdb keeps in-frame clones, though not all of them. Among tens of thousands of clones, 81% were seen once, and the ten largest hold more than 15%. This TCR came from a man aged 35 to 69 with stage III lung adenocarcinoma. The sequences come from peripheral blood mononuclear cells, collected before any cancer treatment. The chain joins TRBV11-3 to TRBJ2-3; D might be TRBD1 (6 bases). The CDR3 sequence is CASSYSTGSTDTQYF. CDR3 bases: TGTGCCAGCAGCTATTCGACAGGAAGCACAGATACGCAGTATTTT.